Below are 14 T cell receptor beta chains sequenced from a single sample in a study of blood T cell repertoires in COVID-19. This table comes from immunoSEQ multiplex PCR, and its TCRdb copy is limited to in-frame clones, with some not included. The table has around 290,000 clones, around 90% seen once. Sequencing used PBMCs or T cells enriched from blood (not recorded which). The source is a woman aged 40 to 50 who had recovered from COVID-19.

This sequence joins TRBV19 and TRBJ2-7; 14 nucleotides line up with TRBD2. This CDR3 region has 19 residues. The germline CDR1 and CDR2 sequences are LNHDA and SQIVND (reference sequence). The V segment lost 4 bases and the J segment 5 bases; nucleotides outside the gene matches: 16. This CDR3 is CASSTITAGTSGSNHEQYF. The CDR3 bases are TGTGCCAGTAGTACGATTACTGCCGGGACTAGCGGGAGTAACCACGAGCAGTACTTC.

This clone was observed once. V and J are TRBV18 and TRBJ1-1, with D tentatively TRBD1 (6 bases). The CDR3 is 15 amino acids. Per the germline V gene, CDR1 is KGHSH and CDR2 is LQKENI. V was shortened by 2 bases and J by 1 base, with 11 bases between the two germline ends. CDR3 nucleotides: TGTGCCAGCTCACCAACAGGGACGGCGAACACTGAAGCTTTCTTT. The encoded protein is CASSPTGTANTEAFF.

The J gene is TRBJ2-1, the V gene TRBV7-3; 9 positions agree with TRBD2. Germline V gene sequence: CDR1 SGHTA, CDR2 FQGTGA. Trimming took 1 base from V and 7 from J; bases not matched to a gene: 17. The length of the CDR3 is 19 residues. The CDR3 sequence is CASSLIVEREAPSGNEQFF. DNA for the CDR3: TGTGCCAGCAGCTTAATTGTCGAGCGGGAGGCCCCCTCGGGGAATGAGCAGTTCTTC.

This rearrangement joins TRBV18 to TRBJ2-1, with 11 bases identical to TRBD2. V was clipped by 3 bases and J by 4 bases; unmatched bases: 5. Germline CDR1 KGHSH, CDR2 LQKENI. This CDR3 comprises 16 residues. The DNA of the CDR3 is TGTGCCAGCTCACCCCAGTCTAGCGGGGGGTACAATGAGCAGTTCTTC. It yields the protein CASSPQSSGGYNEQFF.

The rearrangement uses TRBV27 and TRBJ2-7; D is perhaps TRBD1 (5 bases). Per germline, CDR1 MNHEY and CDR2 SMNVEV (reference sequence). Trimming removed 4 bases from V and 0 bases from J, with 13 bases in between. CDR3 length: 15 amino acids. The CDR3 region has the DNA TGTGCCAGCAGTTCTCACAGGTCCTTCTCCTACGAGCAGTACTTC. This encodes CASSSHRSFSYEQYF.

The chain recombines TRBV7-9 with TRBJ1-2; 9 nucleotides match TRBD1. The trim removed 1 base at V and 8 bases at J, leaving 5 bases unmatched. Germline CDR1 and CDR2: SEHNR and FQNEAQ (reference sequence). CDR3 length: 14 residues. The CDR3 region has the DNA TGTGCCAGCAGCTTAGTTGGGACAGGGACCGGCTACACCTTC. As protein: CASSLVGTGTGYTF.

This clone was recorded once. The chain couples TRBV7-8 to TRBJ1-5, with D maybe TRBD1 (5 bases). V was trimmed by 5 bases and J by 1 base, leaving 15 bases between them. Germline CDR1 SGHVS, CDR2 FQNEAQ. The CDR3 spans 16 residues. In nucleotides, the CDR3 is TGTGCCAGCAGCACGGCCGGGGGAAGGAGCAATCAGCCCCAGCATTTT. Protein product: CASSTAGGRSNQPQHF. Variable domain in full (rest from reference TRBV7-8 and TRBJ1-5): GAGVSQSPRYKVAKRGQDVALRCDPISGHVSLFWYQQALGQGPEFLTYFQNEAQLDKSGLPSDRFFAERPEGSVSTLKIQRTQQEDSAVYLCASSTAGGRSNQPQHFGDGTRLSIL.

The DNA for the CDR3 is TGTGCCAGCATCCCGGACAGGGGATATAATTCACCCCTCCACTTT. Its translation is CASIPDRGYNSPLHF. The rearrangement uses TRBV2 and TRBJ1-6; 9 nucleotides align to TRBD1. The CDR3 consists of 15 residues. Germline V gene sequence: CDR1 SNHLY, CDR2 FYNNEI. After removal of 7 bases from V and 4 bases from J, the junction contained 5 bases not matched to a gene.

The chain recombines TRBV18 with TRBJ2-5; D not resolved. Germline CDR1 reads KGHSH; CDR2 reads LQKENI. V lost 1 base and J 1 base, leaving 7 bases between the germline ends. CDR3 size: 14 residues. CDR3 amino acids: CASSPLTAQETQYF. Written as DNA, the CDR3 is TGTGCCAGCTCACCACTTACAGCCCAAGAGACCCAGTACTTC.

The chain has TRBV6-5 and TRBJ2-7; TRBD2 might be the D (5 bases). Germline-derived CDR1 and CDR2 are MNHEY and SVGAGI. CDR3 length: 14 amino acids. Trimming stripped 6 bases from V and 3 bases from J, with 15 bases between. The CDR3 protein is CASRLPGEGYEQYF. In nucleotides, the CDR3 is TGTGCCAGCAGATTACCGGGCGAGGGCTACGAGCAGTACTTC.

CDR3 in DNA: TGTGCCAGCCTCGACAGGGGCCTAACTAATTCACCCCTCCACTTT. Its translation is CASLDRGLTNSPLHF. This chain joins TRBV28 and TRBJ1-6; 8 bases agree with TRBD1. The CDR3 length is 15 residues. CDR1 MDHEN and CDR2 SYDVKM come from the germline V gene. Trimming cost V 8 bases and J 6 bases; bases outside gene matches: 9.

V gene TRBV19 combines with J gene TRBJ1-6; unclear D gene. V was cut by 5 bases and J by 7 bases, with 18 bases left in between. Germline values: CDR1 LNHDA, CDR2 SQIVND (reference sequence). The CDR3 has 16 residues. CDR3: CASSSRGGRPNSPLHF. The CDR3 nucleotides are TGTGCCAGTAGTTCTCGAGGAGGGAGACCGAATTCACCCCTCCACTTT.

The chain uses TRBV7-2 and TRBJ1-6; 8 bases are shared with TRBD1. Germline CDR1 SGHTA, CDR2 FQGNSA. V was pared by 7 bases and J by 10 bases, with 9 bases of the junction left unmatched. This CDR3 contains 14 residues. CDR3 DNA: TGTGCCAGCACCCTAGACAGGGGCGGCTCACCCCTCCACTTT. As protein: CASTLDRGGSPLHF.

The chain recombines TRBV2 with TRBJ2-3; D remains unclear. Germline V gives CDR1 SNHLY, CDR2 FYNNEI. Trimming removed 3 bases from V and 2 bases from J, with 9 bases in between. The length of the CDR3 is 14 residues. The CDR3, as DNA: TGTGCCAGCAGTGAGATGGGCAACACAGATACGCAGTATTTT. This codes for CASSEMGNTDTQYF.